One sample yielded the 14 T cell receptor beta chains listed below, sequenced in a study of cytomegalovirus exposure and HLA in healthy donors. The PCR had 60 Vbeta and 13 Jbeta primers. Here immunoSEQ multiplex PCR was the method, and the copy in TCRdb shows in-frame clones only, minus some. The sample has under 100,000 clones, about four fifths seen once. Sequencing was performed on PBMCs. The receptors come from a man aged 18 to 30 in good health and CMV-seropositive.

The chain carries TRBV10-3 and TRBJ2-7; TRBD1 is a possible D gene (5 bases). The V end was cut by 4 bases, the J end by 6 bases, with 10 bases between. Germline CDR1 and CDR2: ENHRY and SYGVKD. This CDR3 is 12 amino acids long. CDR3 DNA sequence: TGTGCCATCAGTGCTCAGGGAACCGAGCAGTACTTC. Residues: CAISAQGTEQYF.

The chain uses TRBV28 and TRBJ1-5; D perhaps matches TRBD1 (6 bases). Deletions cut 2 bases from V and 7 bases from J, with 9 bases between. The CDR3 runs 13 residues. Germline V lookup: CDR1 MDHEN, CDR2 SYDVKM. The CDR3 sequence: CASSLRTVQPQHF. CDR3 in DNA: TGTGCCAGCAGTTTAAGGACAGTCCAGCCCCAGCATTTT.

This chain connects TRBV7-3 to TRBJ2-5; TRBD2 agrees at 8 bases. V lost 5 bases, J lost 4 bases, and 9 bases stayed unmatched. The CDR3 consists of 15 residues. Germline V gives CDR1 SGHTA, CDR2 FQGTGA. The CDR3 protein is CASSRGAGGSETQYF. The CDR3 nucleotides are TGTGCCAGCAGCAGGGGGGCGGGAGGATCAGAGACCCAGTACTTC.

A word on this clone: An end of the junction does not agree with germline; a read error may underlie this. J is TRBJ2-7 and V is TRBV7-7; 8 nucleotides agree with TRBD1. The CDR3 sequence is 15 residues long. Germline V gene sequence: CDR1 SSHAT, CDR2 FNYEAQ (reference sequence). The CDR3 sequence is CASSQGQGYSYEQYF. In nucleotides, the CDR3 is TGTGCTAGCAGCCAAGGACAGGGATACTCCTACGAGCAGTACTTC. Based on the CDR3 plus reference TRBV7-7 and TRBJ2-7, the full variable domain is GAGVSQSPRYKVTKRGQDVTLRCDPISSHATLYWYQQALGQGPEFLTYFNYEAQPDKSGLPSDRFSAERPEGSISTLTIQRTEQRDSAMYRCASSQGQGYSYEQYFGPGTRLTVT.

The rearrangement joins TRBV6-1 to TRBJ2-7, with 8 bases aligning to TRBD1. Germline trimming cut 7 bases from V and 3 bases from J; bases unmatched to any gene: 8. In germline, CDR1 is MNHNS, CDR2 SASEGT. The CDR3 sequence is 14 residues long. DNA of the CDR3: TGTGCCAGCACCCTGAGGGACAGGCTCTACGAGCAGTACTTC. Amino acid sequence: CASTLRDRLYEQYF.

The CDR3 is CASSQSSGSGGGETQYF. The CDR3 coding sequence is TGTGCCAGCAGCCAAAGTAGCGGGAGCGGTGGTGGCGAGACCCAGTACTTC. The chain has TRBV5-4 and TRBJ2-5; 9 bases match TRBD2. Germline V CDR1 and CDR2: SGHNT, YYREEE (reference sequence). Unmatched junction bases numbered 15, after V lost 4 bases and J lost 5 bases. The length of the CDR3 is 17 residues.

The V and J genes are TRBV5-1 and TRBJ2-7; 7 nucleotides align to TRBD2. There are 14 residues in the CDR3. The J segment lost 3 bases and the V segment lost 2 bases, leaving 5 bases of the junction unmatched. Germline V gene sequence: CDR1 SGHRS, CDR2 YFSETQ. The CDR3 DNA is TGCGCCAGCAGCTTAGGAACGGGAGGCTACGAGCAGTACTTC. Translation: CASSLGTGGYEQYF.

This rearrangement joins TRBV19 to TRBJ1-2; D may be TRBD1 (6 bases). V gave up 11 bases and J gave up 4 bases, with 14 bases separating them. The CDR3 spans 12 residues. Looked up from germline, CDR1 is LNHDA and CDR2 is SQIVND (reference sequence). The CDR3 sequence is CASAQGAYGYTF. The CDR3 region has the DNA TGTGCCTCTGCACAGGGAGCCTATGGCTACACCTTC.

V gene TRBV4-1 combines with J gene TRBJ1-1; D is undetermined. The CDR3 totals 14 residues. Germline V gene lookup returns CDR1 MGHRA and CDR2 YSYEKL. The V gene lost 1 base and the J gene lost 1 base, with 7 bases spanning the gap. This CDR3 is CASSQVPGNTEAFF. The CDR3 nucleotides are TGCGCCAGCAGCCAAGTCCCAGGGAACACTGAAGCTTTCTTT.

This rearrangement joins TRBV5-1 to TRBJ1-2; 7 bases agree with TRBD1. The CDR3 totals 14 residues. From germline, CDR1 is SGHRS and CDR2 YFSETQ. Trimming removed 3 bases from V and 1 base from J; junction bases left unmatched: 3. CDR3 residues: CASSSRQGNYGYTF. The CDR3 region has the DNA TGCGCCAGCAGCTCCAGACAGGGTAACTATGGCTACACCTTC.

This clone was seen only a few times. The chain joins TRBV6-5 to TRBJ1-5, with TRBD1 matching 7 bases. Germline assignment: CDR1 MNHEY and CDR2 SVGAGI. The CDR3 runs to 15 residues. V gave up 0 bases and J gave up 5 bases; unmatched junction bases: 4. In DNA, the CDR3 is TGTGCCAGCAGTTACTCAGGGGGCTGGGATCAGCCCCAGCATTTT. It codes for CASSYSGGWDQPQHF.

This chain joins TRBV4-2 and TRBJ1-3; weak D call: TRBD1 (6 bases). CDR3 length: 16 residues. V was trimmed by 4 bases and J by 0 bases, leaving 13 bases between them. Germline loops: CDR1 LGHNA, CDR2 YNFKEQ. CDR3 nucleotides: TGTGCCAGCAGCCGAACCGGGACAAGCTCTGGAAACACCATATATTTT. It specifies CASSRTGTSSGNTIYF.

The chain couples TRBV5-1 to TRBJ1-1; D ambiguous. Germline values: CDR1 SGHRS, CDR2 YFSETQ. There are 13 residues in the CDR3. V was cut by 0 bases and J by 11 bases, with 14 bases left in between. The CDR3 nucleotides read TGCGCCAGCAGCTTGGCCCCGAAACGCGAGGCTTTCTTT. It specifies CASSLAPKREAFF.

CDR3 loop: CATSRGLAEYEQYF. The CDR3, as DNA: TGTGCCACCAGCAGAGGTTTGGCAGAATACGAGCAGTACTTC. The gene calls are TRBV15 and TRBJ2-7; D remains unclear. CDR1 is LNHNV and CDR2 is YYDKDF in the germline V gene (reference sequence). The CDR3 sequence is 14 residues long. V lost 1 base to trimming and J lost 4 bases, with 11 bases between them.